The 9 T cell receptor beta chains in this list originate from one sample, sequenced in a study of blood T cells in healthy people across ages. Primers used in a second PCR of about 6 to 12 cycles were a sample-barcoded 5' primer and a J-beta primer mix. Using its own MiXCR run on the 5' RACE reads, TCRdb lists one record per CDR3 protein. The sample lists approximately 800,000 distinct CDR3 sequences, approximately 25% occurring once. These sequences were also reported in another study, on T cells of mothers and their children.

Source material: blood. The receptors come from a boy between 10 and 17 years old in good health.

J is TRBJ1-2 and V is TRBV4-3; D gene unclear. The CDR3 has 12 residues. Germline V lookup: CDR1 LGHNA, CDR2 YSLEER. Trimming cost V 1 base and J 3 bases, with 3 bases left between them. The CDR3 nucleotides read TGCGCCAGCAGCCAAGGCCACTATGGCTACACCTTC. Translating gives CASSQGHYGYTF.

The chain recombines TRBV28 with TRBJ2-7; tentatively, D is TRBD1 (5 bases). Trimming took off 6 bases at V and 2 bases at J, with 14 bases between the two ends. There are 14 residues in the CDR3. The germline gives CDR1 MDHEN, CDR2 SYDVKM. The CDR3 sequence: CASRTVNSAYEQYF. The CDR3, as DNA: TGTGCCAGCAGGACAGTTAACTCCGCCTACGAGCAGTACTTC.

The V call is TRBV20-1, the J call TRBJ2-3; 10 nucleotides match TRBD2. Germline values: CDR1 DFQATT, CDR2 SNEGSKA (reference sequence). Losses at the gene ends were 5 bases for V and 2 bases for J; bases not matched to a gene: 10. CDR3 length: 16 residues. The CDR3 reads CSADQSGRAHTDTQYF. The CDR3 DNA follows: TGCAGTGCTGACCAAAGCGGGAGGGCTCACACAGATACGCAGTATTTT.

This sequence joins TRBV5-1 and TRBJ2-3, with 7 bases that match TRBD2. This CDR3 contains 16 residues. J was trimmed by 0 bases and V by 4 bases; bases with no gene match: 8. Germline-derived CDR1 and CDR2 are SGHRS and YFSETQ. The CDR3 coding sequence is TGCGCCAGCAGCCGGGGCGGGAGCGGCAGCACAGATACGCAGTATTTT. Its translation is CASSRGGSGSTDTQYF.

The CDR3 reads CASTIGRGLGETQYF. The CDR3 DNA reads as TGTGCCAGCACCATCGGCAGGGGGCTCGGAGAGACCCAGTACTTC. The chain has TRBV7-2 and TRBJ2-5; 8 bases map to TRBD1. The CDR3 sequence is 15 residues long. V trimming: 7 bases; J trimming: 4 bases; junction bases outside the gene matches: 11. The germline CDR1 and CDR2 sequences are SGHTA and FQGNSA.

At least ten counts were recorded for this clonotype. This chain links TRBV2 with TRBJ2-1; the match to TRBD2 covers 12 bases. The CDR3 is made up of 15 amino acids. CDR1 and CDR2 (germline): SNHLY, FYNNEI. V dropped 6 bases and J dropped 7; count of bases not matched to a gene: 7. This CDR3 is CASSPRTSGMNEQFF. In DNA, the CDR3 is TGTGCCAGCAGCCCCAGGACTAGCGGGATGAATGAGCAGTTCTTC.

The chain is built from TRBV12-3 or TRBV12-4 and TRBJ1-6; 7 nucleotides match TRBD1. There are 15 residues in the CDR3. With 4 bases clipped from V and 1 base from J, the junction kept 1 base outside the gene matches. DNA for the CDR3: TGTGCCAGCAGTTCGACAGGGTCCTATAATTCACCCCTCCACTTT. This codes for CASSSTGSYNSPLHF.

To note about this clonotype: This likely comes from a read error, as the CDR3 has no conserved phenylalanine or tryptophan at its end. The J gene is TRBJ2-1, the V gene TRBV9; a possible D gene is TRBD1 (6 bases). Germline V gene sequence: CDR1 SGDLS, CDR2 YYNGEE. The CDR3 is made up of 13 amino acids. V dropped 3 bases and J dropped 6 bases, with 10 bases sitting between them. The CDR3 DNA follows: TGTGCCAGCAGCGCTACAGGGATCAATGAGCAGTTCTCC. It is translated as CASSATGINEQFS.

In its sample, this clonotype was seen a few times. The junction shows a germline mismatch at one end, possibly a read error. The chain combines TRBV5-1 with TRBJ2-5; D may be TRBD2 (5 bases). Looked up from germline, CDR1 is SGHRS and CDR2 is YFSETQ. This CDR3 comprises 15 residues. The DNA of the CDR3 is TGCGCCAGCCACACGGAGGTCCCAACCCAAGAGACCCAGTATTTC. Amino acids: CASHTEVPTQETQYF.